The 26 T cell receptor beta chains below all came from one sample that was sequenced in a study of CD8+ T cells in alopecia areata. RNA was isolated and reverse transcribed to cDNA, the sequencing template. Data came from immunoSEQ multiplex PCR; TCRdb stores just in-frame clones and leaves some out. The top ten clones hold roughly a fifth of a sample with 150,000 to 190,000 clones, about 53% of them seen once. The source was CD8+ T cells sorted from blood, collected at week 0. These receptors were collected from a human donor with alopecia areata.

The V gene is TRBV27, the J gene TRBJ2-1; maybe TRBD1 (6 bases). CDR3 length: 16 residues. Deletions cut 5 bases from V and 4 bases from J, with 18 bases between. Germline-derived CDR1 and CDR2 are MNHEY and SMNVEV (reference sequence). The CDR3: CASSARGHGQYNEQFF. In DNA form, the CDR3 reads TGTGCCAGCAGTGCTCGGGGACACGGTCAATACAATGAGCAGTTCTTC.

The gene calls are TRBV4-3 and TRBJ1-1, with D tentatively TRBD1 (5 bases). V was pared by 0 bases and J by 11 bases, with 16 bases between. This CDR3 contains 14 residues. Germline CDR1 LGHNA, CDR2 YSLEER. Written as DNA, the CDR3 is TGCGCCAGCAGCCAAGATGAGGGGTTCCCCGGGGCTTTCTTT. This encodes CASSQDEGFPGAFF.

This rearrangement joins TRBV5-6 to TRBJ1-2; TRBD1 agrees at 9 bases. Germline CDR1 SGHDT, CDR2 YYEEEE. The CDR3 extends over 13 amino acids. V lost 5 bases to trimming and J lost 8 bases; unmatched junction nucleotides: 7. The DNA of the CDR3 is TGTGCCAGCAGTCAAGGGACAGGGATCGGCTACACCTTC. Its translation is CASSQGTGIGYTF.

This chain uses TRBV4-3 with TRBJ2-5; D unclear. Trimming shortened V by 1 base and J by 3 bases, and 12 bases separated the two germline ends. This CDR3 spans 15 amino acids. CDR1 is LGHNA and CDR2 is YSLEER in the germline V gene. The CDR3 sequence: CASSQVVDGKETQYF. The CDR3 DNA reads as TGCGCCAGCAGCCAAGTGGTGGACGGAAAAGAGACCCAGTACTTC.

The chain has TRBV29-1 and TRBJ1-1; D is possibly TRBD1 (6 bases). CDR3 length: 15 residues. Trimming removed 8 bases at V and 1 base at J, with 20 bases between. The V gene's germline CDR1 is SQVTM and CDR2 ANQGSEA. In DNA form, the CDR3 reads TGCAGCACCCTGACGGGGAGAGGGGGGAACACTGAAGCTTTCTTT. It yields the protein CSTLTGRGGNTEAFF.

The V and J genes are TRBV2 and TRBJ1-2, with D possibly being TRBD1 (6 bases). Germline CDR1 is SNHLY and CDR2 is FYNNEI. Trimming shortened V by 5 bases and J by 8 bases, and 9 bases separated the two germline ends. This CDR3 comprises 11 residues. The CDR3 protein is CASSSRGGYTF. The CDR3 DNA sequence: TGTGCCAGCAGTTCCAGGGGCGGCTACACCTTC.

This chain joins TRBV9 and TRBJ2-1, with D possibly TRBD1 on 6 matching bases. This CDR3 has 16 residues. V lost 0 bases, J lost 0 bases, and 10 bases lay in between. The germline gives CDR1 SGDLS, CDR2 YYNGEE. Written as DNA, the CDR3 is TGTGCCAGCAGCGTAGGACAGGAAACCTCCTACAATGAGCAGTTCTTC. Translated: CASSVGQETSYNEQFF.

The V call is TRBV7-9, the J call TRBJ1-1; D might be TRBD1 (6 bases). Germline V gene lookup returns CDR1 SEHNR and CDR2 FQNEAQ (reference sequence). This CDR3 comprises 12 residues. V was cut by 7 bases and J by 2 bases, with 8 bases left in between. CDR3 sequence (DNA): TGTGCCAGCATAGGGGGAAACACTGAAGCTTTCTTT. Amino acids: CASIGGNTEAFF.

There are a few counts of this clone. The chain combines TRBV16 with TRBJ2-4; D possibly corresponds to TRBD2 (7 bases). In germline, CDR1 is KGHSY, CDR2 FQNENV. CDR3 length: 15 residues. The V and J ends lost 4 bases and 5 bases respectively, with 15 bases between them. The CDR3 DNA reads TGTGCCAGCAGCCTACTCCGAGGGGGGGAAAACATTCAGTACTTC. Amino acid sequence: CASSLLRGGENIQYF.

V and J are TRBV5-1 and TRBJ2-7; D might be TRBD2 (5 bases). The germline gives CDR1 SGHRS, CDR2 YFSETQ. Deletions cut 0 bases from V and 5 bases from J, with 6 bases between. CDR3 length equals 12 residues. The CDR3: CASSLAGDEQYF. The DNA for the CDR3 is TGCGCCAGCAGCTTGGCCGGGGACGAGCAGTACTTC.

About this clone: Other nucleotide sequences from this sample produce the same CDR3. V is TRBV19 and J is TRBJ2-1; perhaps D is TRBD1 or TRBD2 (5 bases each). CDR3 length: 13 amino acids. V was clipped by 3 bases and J by 4 bases, with 7 bases between them. Per germline, CDR1 LNHDA and CDR2 SQIVND (reference sequence). The CDR3 reads CASSIGAYNEQFF. CDR3 sequence (DNA): TGTGCCAGTAGTATCGGGGCATACAATGAGCAGTTCTTC.

This chain uses TRBV5-4 with TRBJ2-2; D gene uncertain. Trimming shortened V by 2 bases and J by 4 bases, and 3 bases separated the two germline ends. There are 12 residues in the CDR3. CDR1 and CDR2 (germline): SGHNT, YYREEE (reference sequence). The CDR3 region has the DNA TGTGCCAGCAGCTTTTCCACCGGGGAGCTGTTTTTT. Translating gives CASSFSTGELFF.

This chain links TRBV4-3 with TRBJ2-7; D uncertain. The CDR3 length is 13 residues. V dropped 0 bases and J dropped 3 bases, with 6 bases sitting between them. Germline loops: CDR1 LGHNA, CDR2 YSLEER. The CDR3 is CASSQEQLYEQYF. CDR3 bases: TGCGCCAGCAGCCAAGAACAGCTCTACGAGCAGTACTTC.

This clone was detected once. The chain is built from TRBV4-3 and TRBJ2-5; unclear D gene. The CDR3 is 15 residues long. CDR1 and CDR2 from the germline V gene are LGHNA and YSLEER. With 0 bases removed from V and 5 bases from J, the gap between germline ends came to 13 bases. The CDR3 DNA reads as TGCGCCAGCAGCCAAGAGGGGTCTAGTTGGGAGACCCAGTACTTC. Amino acid sequence: CASSQEGSSWETQYF.

This clone was observed a handful of times. V usage is TRBV29-1 and J usage is TRBJ2-1, with 13 nucleotides matching TRBD2. Looked up from germline, CDR1 is SQVTM and CDR2 is ANQGSEA. The CDR3 is 15 residues long. Trimming cost V 6 bases and J 4 bases; bases outside gene matches: 6. CDR3 in DNA: TGCAGCGTGCGGACTAGCGGGGGCCCATACAATGAGCAGTTCTTC. This gives the protein CSVRTSGGPYNEQFF.

Written as DNA, the CDR3 is TGCGCCAGCAGCCAGGGACAGGGTCAATGGACAGATACGCAGTATTTT. It is translated as CASSQGQGQWTDTQYF. The chain combines TRBV5-1 with TRBJ2-3, with 9 bases identical to TRBD1. The germline CDR1 and CDR2 sequences are SGHRS and YFSETQ. With 4 bases clipped from V and 3 bases from J, the junction kept 9 bases outside the gene matches. The CDR3 contains 16 residues.

This clone appeared a few times. The chain joins TRBV29-1 to TRBJ2-5; no reliable D call. The germline V gene has CDR1 SQVTM and CDR2 ANQGSEA. There are 10 residues in the CDR3. The V end was cut by 0 bases, the J end by 7 bases, with 3 bases between. The CDR3 here is CSVEDGTQYF. In DNA form, the CDR3 reads TGCAGCGTTGAAGATGGGACCCAGTACTTC.

The V call is TRBV30, the J call TRBJ2-2, with D maybe TRBD1 (6 bases). The ends were cut back, 1 base at V and 6 bases at J, with 6 bases in the middle. In germline, CDR1 is GTSNPN, CDR2 SVGIG (reference sequence). The CDR3 is 12 residues long. The CDR3 coding sequence is TGTGCCTGGAGTGGGGGGCCCGGGGAGCTGTTTTTT. Protein product: CAWSGGPGELFF.

This chain joins TRBV29-1 and TRBJ2-1, with TRBD2 matching over 7 bases. J gave up 2 bases and V 6 bases, and 4 bases lay outside the gene matches. The CDR3 is 13 residues long. Looked up from germline, CDR1 is SQVTM and CDR2 is ANQGSEA. CDR3 protein: CSVTGGTYNEQFF. CDR3 coding DNA: TGCAGCGTCACGGGGGGAACCTACAATGAGCAGTTCTTC.

This clone was seen just once. The V and J genes are TRBV27 and TRBJ2-1, with D possibly TRBD1 on 6 matching bases. V was cut by 5 bases and J by 8 bases, with 7 bases left in between. The CDR3 loop spans 11 amino acids. CDR1 and CDR2 from the germline V gene are MNHEY and SMNVEV (reference sequence). This CDR3 reads CASSRGYEQFF. CDR3 bases: TGTGCCAGCAGTAGGGGGTATGAGCAGTTCTTC.

The chain uses TRBV30 and TRBJ2-2, with D perhaps assigned TRBD1 or TRBD2 (6 bases each). V was clipped by 4 bases and J by 6 bases, with 12 bases between them. The CDR3 spans 13 residues. Per the germline V gene, CDR1 is GTSNPN and CDR2 is SVGIG (reference sequence). CDR3 loop: CAWKRGVSGELFF. The CDR3, as DNA: TGTGCCTGGAAAAGGGGGGTGTCCGGGGAGCTGTTTTTT.

The chain has TRBV7-9 and TRBJ2-5; D is possibly TRBD1 (6 bases). Germline V lookup: CDR1 SEHNR, CDR2 FQNEAQ (reference sequence). There are 18 residues in the CDR3. Trimming shortened V by 5 bases and J by 1 base, and 23 bases separated the two germline ends. The CDR3 DNA sequence: TGTGCCAGCAGCCCGGCCCCCGGGACAACCGGACCCCAAGAGACCCAGTACTTC. As protein: CASSPAPGTTGPQETQYF.

V gene TRBV30 combines with J gene TRBJ2-4; tentatively, D is TRBD1 or TRBD2 (5 bases each). The germline CDR1 and CDR2 sequences are GTSNPN and SVGIG (reference sequence). The CDR3 extends over 14 amino acids. Trimming took 3 bases from V and 12 from J, leaving 21 bases between them. CDR3 nucleotide sequence: TGTGCCTGGAGCGTGGGGGTCCTTGAGGAGACTCAGTACTTC. The encoded protein is CAWSVGVLEETQYF.

The genes are TRBV14 and TRBJ1-3; D ambiguous. The CDR3 covers 14 residues. Germline CDR1 reads SGHDN; CDR2 reads FVKESK. V lost 5 bases, J lost 0 bases, and 8 bases lay in between. The CDR3 sequence: CASSKQISGNTIYF. CDR3 nucleotide sequence: TGTGCCAGCAGCAAGCAAATCTCTGGAAACACCATATATTTT.

This chain joins TRBV7-2 and TRBJ2-7, with 7 bases that match TRBD1. Trimming cost V 4 bases and J 3 bases; bases outside gene matches: 6. Germline values: CDR1 SGHTA, CDR2 FQGNSA. The CDR3 runs 14 residues. The CDR3 DNA reads as TGTGCCAGCAGCTCGTCCGGGACAGTCTACGAGCAGTACTTC. Protein: CASSSSGTVYEQYF.

As DNA, the CDR3 is TGCAGCGTTGAGGCCAGGGCCGATGAGCAGTTCTTC. This translates into CSVEARADEQFF. The chain is built from TRBV29-1 and TRBJ2-1; perhaps TRBD1 as D (5 bases). The CDR3 consists of 12 residues. V was pared by 3 bases and J by 8 bases, with 11 bases between. Germline V gene lookup returns CDR1 SQVTM and CDR2 ANQGSEA.